Below, 25 T cell receptor beta chains from the same sample are listed, as sequenced in a study of CXCR3-negative and CXCR3-positive naive CD8 T cells (dated by TCRdb to the late 2010s). General study outcomes and caveats: TRB CDR3s from CXCR3-positive naive cells showed higher hydrophobicity (lower Kidera factor 4), lower energy, and higher strength and volume indices than CXCR3-negative naive cells.

TCRdb records NextSeq 550 as the sequencer. The Human TCR Profiling Kit (MiLaboratory) was used to make UMI-labeled 5' RACE TRB cDNA libraries. One entry per CDR3 protein sequence results from the TCRdb reprocessing of the reads, with DNA left out. The sample table records fewer than 65,000 distinct CDR3 sequences. 4.8% of the sample is taken by the ten largest. Their antigen targets remain unknown. The sample taken for sequencing was naive CXCR3+ CD8+ T cells from blood. The cell subset or site label, as the study defines it: CD45RO-CCR7+CD27+CD95- naive CD8+ T cells expressing CXCR3 (TNR3+). These TCRs come from a human donor in good health. Some clones in this sample may be carry-over from other donors' samples.

This chain connects TRBV28 to TRBJ2-7; TCRdb indicates TRBD1, and absent DNA this call remains unverified. Per germline, CDR1 MDHEN and CDR2 SYDVKM. This CDR3 region has 15 residues. CDR3 sequence reads: CASSLGTGGTDEQYF. Full variable domain (outside the CDR3, taken from reference TRBV28 and TRBJ2-7): DVKVTQSSRYLVKRTGEKVFLECVQDMDHENMFWYRQDPGLGLRLIYFSYDVKMKEKGDIPEGYSVSREKKERFSLILESASTNQTSMYLCASSLGTGGTDEQYFGPGTRLTVT.

The V and J genes are TRBV7-3 and TRBJ2-1; the TRBD2 assignment by TCRdb is unverifiable without DNA. This CDR3 region has 18 residues. Per germline, CDR1 SGHTA and CDR2 FQGTGA. The CDR3 sequence: CASSANPGLAGPYNEQFF.

This rearrangement joins TRBV29-1 to TRBJ1-5. Germline V lookup: CDR1 SQVTM, CDR2 ANQGSEA. There are 14 residues in the CDR3. CDR3 in amino acids: CSVREAGSNQPQHF. The whole variable domain, filled in from reference TRBV29-1 and TRBJ1-5, reads SAVISQKPSRDICQRGTSLTIQCQVDSQVTMMFWYRQQPGQSLTLIATANQGSEATYESGFVIDKFPISRPNLTFSTLTVSNMSPEDSSIYLCSVREAGSNQPQHFGDGTRLSIL.

The rearrangement joins TRBV12-3 or TRBV12-4 to TRBJ2-1; TCRdb calls TRBD1, which cannot be checked without DNA. The CDR3 is 13 residues long. The CDR3 sequence is CASAGPTYNEQFF.

V is TRBV29-1 and J is TRBJ1-2; the D gene TCRdb calls, TRBD1, cannot be checked with no DNA. The germline gives CDR1 SQVTM, CDR2 ANQGSEA. The CDR3 has 13 residues. CDR3 in amino acids: CSVEGDKNYGYTF.

The genes are TRBV5-1 and TRBJ2-3. Germline values: CDR1 SGHRS, CDR2 YFSETQ. CDR3 length equals 18 residues. Here the CDR3 reads CASSSGLNGVWGTDTQYF.

The V gene is TRBV7-9, the J gene TRBJ2-1; the D call from TCRdb, TRBD1, cannot be confirmed without DNA. The CDR3 contains 13 residues. CDR1 and CDR2 (germline): SEHNR, FQNEAQ (reference sequence). Here the CDR3 reads CASSLARGNEQFF.

The rearrangement uses TRBV7-9 and TRBJ2-5. Germline CDR1 is SEHNR and CDR2 is FQNEAQ (reference sequence). The CDR3 totals 11 residues. CDR3 sequence reads: CASSYDGTQYF.

The J gene is TRBJ1-6, the V gene TRBV10-3; TCRdb reports TRBD1, a call that lacks DNA to check it against. This CDR3 region has 16 residues. Germline V gene lookup returns CDR1 ENHRY and CDR2 SYGVKD. This chain's CDR3 is CAISERAGGLNSPLHF.

This chain joins TRBV6-5 and TRBJ1-2. CDR1 is MNHEY, CDR2 SVGAGI, per germline. There are 13 residues in the CDR3. The CDR3 sequence is CASSYAANYGYTF.

The chain combines TRBV7-3 with TRBJ2-7; absent DNA, TCRdb's TRBD1 call cannot be checked. CDR1 is SGHTA and CDR2 is FQGTGA in the germline V gene. There are 14 residues in the CDR3. The CDR3 loop reads CASSAGQGGVEQYF.

Its frequency marks this clonotype as medium-sized. This chain links TRBV15 with TRBJ1-2; TCRdb calls TRBD1, which cannot be checked without DNA. The CDR3 runs to 14 residues. Germline CDR1 LNHNV, CDR2 YYDKDF (reference sequence). This CDR3 is CATSKGTEVGGYTF.

The CDR3 sequence is CASSSDRSSYEQYF. The chain employs TRBV7-8 and TRBJ2-7. The germline gives CDR1 SGHVS, CDR2 FQNEAQ. The length of the CDR3 is 14 residues.

The rearrangement uses TRBV7-9 and TRBJ2-5. The CDR3 has 14 amino acids. Germline V gene sequence: CDR1 SEHNR, CDR2 FQNEAQ (reference sequence). The CDR3 reads CASSLWRGVETQYF. Full variable domain (remainder filled in from reference TRBV7-9 and TRBJ2-5): DTGVSQNPRHKITKRGQNVTFRCDPISEHNRLYWYRQTLGQGPEFLTYFQNEAQLEKSRLLSDRFSAERPKGSFSTLEIQRTEQGDSAMYLCASSLWRGVETQYFGPGTRLLVL.

The chain combines TRBV29-1 with TRBJ2-5; the TRBD1 assignment by TCRdb is unverifiable without DNA. Germline V gene data show CDR1 as SQVTM and CDR2 as ANQGSEA. CDR3 length: 13 residues. The CDR3: CSVWTGNQETQYF.

The rearrangement uses TRBV29-1 and TRBJ2-5; TCRdb lists TRBD1, though no DNA is available to test this call. The CDR3 loop spans 12 amino acids. The germline gives CDR1 SQVTM, CDR2 ANQGSEA. The CDR3 is CSASTVEETQYF.

The chain employs TRBV6-2 or TRBV6-3 and TRBJ2-4; TCRdb names TRBD1, which stays unverified in the absence of DNA. This CDR3 has 14 residues. Per the germline V gene, CDR1 is MNHEY and CDR2 is SVGEGT. This CDR3 is CASEYGTTENIQYF.

The chain couples TRBV7-9 to TRBJ1-3; as DNA is missing, the TRBD1 call by TCRdb cannot be tested. Germline V lookup: CDR1 SEHNR, CDR2 FQNEAQ (reference sequence). The CDR3 extends over 18 amino acids. Here the CDR3 reads CASSLSPTGGTTGNTIYF.

V gene TRBV6-4 combines with J gene TRBJ2-1; TCRdb selects TRBD2, and the lack of DNA leaves this call unchecked. The CDR3 is made up of 16 amino acids. Germline CDR1 reads MRHNA; CDR2 reads SNTAGT. The CDR3 protein is CASSDGLAGGIGEQFF.

The genes are TRBV29-1 and TRBJ2-1; TCRdb proposes TRBD1, but this gene call is untestable without DNA. The CDR3 has 14 residues. Per germline, CDR1 SQVTM and CDR2 ANQGSEA. The CDR3: CSVERQEDYNEQFF.

The chain uses TRBV19 and TRBJ2-7; TCRdb selects TRBD1, and the lack of DNA leaves this call unchecked. CDR3 length equals 15 residues. CDR1 and CDR2 from the germline V gene are LNHDA and SQIVND (reference sequence). The CDR3 sequence is CASSMGGVGSYEQYF.

CDR3 sequence: CSARGTSGSSYEQYF. The V and J genes are TRBV20-1 and TRBJ2-7; TCRdb picks TRBD2, but there is no DNA to check that call. The CDR3 contains 15 residues. The germline V gene has CDR1 DFQATT and CDR2 SNEGSKA (reference sequence).

The J gene is TRBJ2-3, the V gene TRBV19; TCRdb names TRBD1, which stays unverified in the absence of DNA. CDR1 and CDR2 from the germline V gene are LNHDA and SQIVND (reference sequence). The CDR3 spans 15 residues. The CDR3 spells CASSINRGRTDTQYF.

The rearrangement links TRBV29-1 to TRBJ2-1; TCRdb's D gene call, TRBD1, goes unchecked for lack of DNA. The CDR3 extends over 11 amino acids. CDR1 SQVTM and CDR2 ANQGSEA come from the germline V gene. The CDR3 reads CSVPRESEQFF.

This chain joins TRBV21-1 and TRBJ2-7; lacking DNA, the TRBD1 call made by TCRdb goes unchecked. TRBV21-1 is a documented pseudogene. The CDR3 extends over 14 amino acids. This CDR3 is CASSSRDRAYEQYF.